What follows are 29 T cell receptor beta chains derived from one specimen sequenced in a study of shared clonotypes between healthy human individuals (dated by TCRdb to about 2020). Receptors were amplified or captured by the immunoSEQ multiplex PCR assay. TCRdb limited this immuneACCESS table to in-frame rearrangements with V and J called. A share of clones is missing; checked studies link under half to unresolved V genes, and the rest is unexplained. The sample table holds approximately 1,000,000 clones, of which roughly 80% were seen once. The ten largest clones capture 0.7% to 0.95% of the sample. Source material: memory CD4+ T cells from PBMCs. Interpreted using the paper, the cell subset or site label stands for: CD45RA-negative fraction. These receptor sequences come from a man between 18 and 29 years old in good health. Some clones in this sample may be carry-over from other donors' samples.

V and J are TRBV4-1 and TRBJ2-7; tentatively, D is TRBD2 (6 bases). Trimming left V 1 base short and J 2 bases short, with 12 bases between. Germline V lookup: CDR1 MGHRA, CDR2 YSYEKL. The CDR3 extends over 15 amino acids. The CDR3 region is CASSQVGTVTYEQYF. DNA of the CDR3: TGCGCCAGCAGCCAAGTGGGGACTGTTACCTACGAGCAGTACTTC.

The genes are TRBV27 and TRBJ1-5; D is possibly TRBD1 (6 bases). V gave up 5 bases and J gave up 2 bases, with 19 bases separating them. The CDR3 consists of 17 residues. Germline CDR1 MNHEY, CDR2 SMNVEV (reference sequence). The chain's CDR3 is CASSGRGGARGNQPQHF. CDR3 bases: TGTGCCAGCAGTGGACGGGGGGGCGCGAGGGGCAATCAGCCCCAGCATTTT.

The J gene is TRBJ2-7, the V gene TRBV28; the D gene is possibly TRBD2 (5 bases). The CDR3 sequence is 14 residues long. Per the germline V gene, CDR1 is MDHEN and CDR2 is SYDVKM. Trimming pared 5 bases from V and 3 bases from J, leaving 14 bases between. CDR3: CASSPLERDYEQYF. The CDR3 DNA reads TGTGCCAGCAGTCCCCTAGAGAGGGACTACGAGCAGTACTTC.

This clone turned up a few times. The J gene is TRBJ1-5, the V gene TRBV7-9; D is ambiguous. CDR1 and CDR2 (germline): SEHNR, FQNEAQ (reference sequence). V was pared by 5 bases and J by 6 bases, with 8 bases between. CDR3 length equals 12 residues. Here the CDR3 reads CASSGLAQPQHF. The CDR3 region has the DNA TGTGCCAGCAGCGGGTTGGCTCAGCCCCAGCATTTT.

The chain combines TRBV15 with TRBJ2-7, with D tentatively TRBD1 (7 bases). The CDR3 runs 15 residues. V was trimmed by 3 bases and J by 5 bases, leaving 17 bases between them. The germline V gene has CDR1 LNHNV and CDR2 YYDKDF (reference sequence). In DNA form, the CDR3 reads TGTGCCACCAGCAGGGTAGACAGGGACTCGAACGAGCAGTACTTC. Translated, it gives CATSRVDRDSNEQYF.

This chain uses TRBV18 with TRBJ2-3; D is undetermined. CDR1 and CDR2 from the germline V gene are KGHSH and LQKENI. The ends were cut back, 2 bases at V and 1 base at J, with 10 bases in the middle. The CDR3 has 15 residues. CDR3 nucleotides: TGTGCCAGCTCACCAGGGCAAATCGGCACAGATACGCAGTATTTT. As protein: CASSPGQIGTDTQYF.

The chain couples TRBV4-1 to TRBJ1-6, with D maybe TRBD1 (6 bases). The CDR3 has 17 residues. V lost 3 bases and J 0 bases, leaving 12 bases between the germline ends. CDR1 is MGHRA, CDR2 YSYEKL, per germline. The CDR3 region is CASSHLQTGSYNSPLHF. The CDR3 DNA sequence: TGCGCCAGCAGCCACCTTCAGACAGGCTCCTATAATTCACCCCTCCACTTT.

The chain employs TRBV6-5 and TRBJ1-5, with D possibly matching TRBD1 (6 bases). V was shortened by 6 bases and J by 6 bases, with 15 bases between the two germline ends. This CDR3 contains 14 residues. CDR1 and CDR2 from the germline V gene are MNHEY and SVGAGI. The CDR3 here is CASRARGRGQPQHF. The CDR3 coding sequence is TGTGCCAGCAGGGCCCGGGGGCGGGGTCAGCCCCAGCATTTT.

This chain connects TRBV27 to TRBJ2-3, with D possibly being TRBD2 (5 bases). The CDR3 runs to 15 residues. Trimming shortened V by 6 bases and J by 5 bases, and 18 bases separated the two germline ends. Germline-derived CDR1 and CDR2 are MNHEY and SMNVEV (reference sequence). The CDR3: CASSYTSSPKDTQYF. Written as DNA, the CDR3 is TGTGCCAGCAGCTATACTAGTTCACCAAAAGATACGCAGTATTTT.

The chain couples TRBV6-6 to TRBJ1-1, with a weak D call TRBD1 (5 bases). The length of the CDR3 is 13 residues. Germline values: CDR1 MNHNY, CDR2 SVGAGI (reference sequence). With 7 bases removed from V and 6 bases from J, the gap between germline ends came to 15 bases. The CDR3 spells CASTRQGKAEAFF. CDR3 sequence (DNA): TGTGCCAGCACTCGGCAGGGCAAGGCTGAAGCTTTCTTT.

This clone was recorded a few times. J is TRBJ2-1 and V is TRBV5-5; D not certain. Germline lookup yields CDR1 SGHKS and CDR2 YYEKEE (reference sequence). The CDR3 sequence is 15 residues long. V lost 0 bases, J lost 5 bases, and 12 bases lay in between. CDR3 coding DNA: TGTGCCAGCAGCTTGGTGGCACCCCTTAACAATGAGCAGTTCTTC. Its translation: CASSLVAPLNNEQFF.

The chain combines TRBV19 with TRBJ2-3, with TRBD2 matching 8 bases. The CDR3 runs 15 residues. The trim removed 2 bases at V and 5 bases at J, leaving 6 bases unmatched. The germline gives CDR1 LNHDA, CDR2 SQIVND (reference sequence). CDR3 residues: CASSIREGRGDTQYF. In nucleotides, the CDR3 is TGTGCCAGTAGTATACGGGAGGGCCGTGGAGATACGCAGTATTTT.

This clone was counted only a few times. This chain joins TRBV30 and TRBJ1-1, with 7 bases that match TRBD1. The CDR3 is made up of 13 amino acids. Germline assignment: CDR1 GTSNPN and CDR2 SVGIG (reference sequence). After removal of 3 bases from V and 5 bases from J, the junction contained 6 bases not matched to a gene. The CDR3 loop is CAWRVAGGTEAFF. CDR3 DNA sequence: TGTGCCTGGAGAGTTGCAGGGGGGACTGAAGCTTTCTTT.

This rearrangement joins TRBV7-9 to TRBJ2-3, with D possibly being TRBD1 or TRBD2 (5 bases each). Germline lookup yields CDR1 SEHNR and CDR2 FQNEAQ (reference sequence). V lost 5 bases and J 1 base, leaving 13 bases between the germline ends. The CDR3 has 15 residues. The chain's CDR3 is CASSPWGSGTDTQYF. CDR3 DNA: TGTGCCAGCAGCCCGTGGGGGAGTGGCACAGATACGCAGTATTTT.

V and J are TRBV5-1 and TRBJ2-7, with TRBD2 matching 8 bases. V trimming: 0 bases; J trimming: 6 bases; junction bases outside the gene matches: 11. CDR1 is SGHRS and CDR2 is YFSETQ in the germline V gene. This CDR3 region has 16 residues. The CDR3 protein is CASSLAIASGLAEQYF. Here the CDR3 DNA reads TGCGCCAGCAGCTTGGCCATAGCTAGCGGGTTGGCCGAGCAGTACTTC.

This clone turned up a few times. The chain employs TRBV5-5 and TRBJ2-3; D gene uncertain. The V end lost 4 bases, the J end lost 3 bases, and 6 bases lay between the germline ends. The CDR3 consists of 12 residues. Germline V lookup: CDR1 SGHKS, CDR2 YYEKEE (reference sequence). Here the CDR3 reads CASSLRTDTQYF. The CDR3, as DNA: TGTGCCAGCAGCCTTCGGACAGATACGCAGTATTTT.

V usage is TRBV5-1 and J usage is TRBJ2-7; TRBD2 is a possible D gene (7 bases). This CDR3 has 16 amino acids. Per germline, CDR1 SGHRS and CDR2 YFSETQ. V lost 1 base, J lost 0 bases, and 14 bases lay in between. The CDR3 DNA is TGCGCCAGCAGCTTGCTAGGGGGGGAAGTCTCCTACGAGCAGTACTTC. It codes for CASSLLGGEVSYEQYF.

The rearrangement joins TRBV19 to TRBJ1-4; D is uncertain. Germline CDR1 and CDR2: LNHDA and SQIVND (reference sequence). CDR3 length equals 12 residues. V lost 9 bases and J 5 bases, leaving 10 bases between the germline ends. The CDR3 here is CARKQPNEKLFF. In DNA, the CDR3 is TGTGCCAGAAAACAGCCGAATGAAAAACTGTTTTTT.

This clone came up once. The V call is TRBV29-1, the J call TRBJ2-5, with D hard to call. With the DNA end fitting TRBJ2-7 better, the J assignment may be wrong. There are 12 residues in the CDR3. From germline, CDR1 is SQVTM and CDR2 ANQGSEA. The CDR3 DNA is TGCAGCGTTGCTGGCGTTTCCTACGAGCAGTACTTC. Protein: CSVAGVSYEQYF.

J is TRBJ1-2 and V is TRBV28, with D uncertain. Looked up from germline, CDR1 is MDHEN and CDR2 is SYDVKM. CDR3 length equals 16 residues. V was trimmed by 8 bases and J by 3 bases, leaving 22 bases between them. CDR3 protein: CASAVVGRNQDYGYTF. CDR3 bases: TGTGCCAGCGCTGTGGTCGGACGAAACCAAGACTATGGCTACACCTTC.

About this clone: One end of the junction is discordant with germline, which a read error may explain. V is TRBV28 and J is TRBJ1-3, with D uncertain. The CDR3 length is 15 residues. Germline V lookup: CDR1 MDHEN, CDR2 SYDVKM. The CDR3, as DNA: TGTGCCATTCACCAGGCATCTCCCTCTGGAAACACCATGTATTTT. Translating gives CAIHQASPSGNTMYF. The full variable domain, with the rest looked up from reference TRBV28 and TRBJ1-3, is DVKVTQSSRYLVKRTGEKVFLECVQDMDHENMFWYRQDPGLGLRLIYFSYDVKMKEKGDIPEGYSVSREKKERFSLILESASTNQTSMYLCAIHQASPSGNTMYFGEGSWLTVV.

Points on this clone: This sample also contains other DNA sequences that code for the same CDR3. V usage is TRBV5-1 and J usage is TRBJ2-6; D unclear. Germline-derived CDR1 and CDR2 are SGHRS and YFSETQ. V was pared by 0 bases and J by 1 base, with 5 bases between. The CDR3 length is 15 residues. The CDR3 coding sequence is TGCGCCAGCAGCTTGGGCCAATCTGGGGCCAACGTCCTGACTTTC. Translating it yields CASSLGQSGANVLTF.

V usage is TRBV9 and J usage is TRBJ2-3, with a possible D match to TRBD1 (6 bases). Trimming shortened V by 3 bases and J by 6 bases, and 11 bases separated the two germline ends. Germline-derived CDR1 and CDR2 are SGDLS and YYNGEE. This CDR3 has 13 amino acids. This CDR3 reads CASSGGQLDTQYF. CDR3 coding DNA: TGTGCCAGCAGCGGAGGACAGCTCGATACGCAGTATTTT.

V usage is TRBV2 and J usage is TRBJ2-5; D assignment may be TRBD1 or TRBD2 (6 bases each). Germline V CDR1 and CDR2: SNHLY, FYNNEI. The V end was cut by 3 bases, the J end by 5 bases, with 13 bases between. There are 14 residues in the CDR3. CDR3 in amino acids: CASSDRGGGETQYF. Written as DNA, the CDR3 is TGTGCCAGCAGTGACAGGGGCGGAGGGGAGACCCAGTACTTC.

Here the CDR3 DNA reads TGTGCCAGCAGCTTCTACAGGGGGCGAGGAAACACCATATATTTT. It is translated as CASSFYRGRGNTIYF. V is TRBV5-6 and J is TRBJ1-3; TRBD1 matches 9 bases. From germline, CDR1 is SGHDT and CDR2 YYEEEE. The V gene end was trimmed by 2 bases and the J gene end by 4 bases; junction bases not matched to a gene: 4. This CDR3 contains 15 residues. Drawing the rest from reference TRBV5-6 and TRBJ1-3, the complete variable domain is DAGVTQSPTHLIKTRGQQVTLRCSPKSGHDTVSWYQQALGQGPQFIFQYYEEEERQRGNFPDRFSGHQFPNYSSELNVNALLLGDSALYLCASSFYRGRGNTIYFGEGSWLTVV.

This clone was picked up many times. The rearrangement uses TRBV7-3 and TRBJ2-7; TRBD1 is a possible D gene (5 bases). Per germline, CDR1 SGHTA and CDR2 FQGTGA. The CDR3 runs to 16 residues. Trimming cost V 5 bases and J 1 base, with 18 bases left between them. The CDR3 sequence is CASSRISGLGSYEQYF. The CDR3 region has the DNA TGTGCCAGCAGCCGGATATCAGGGTTGGGTTCCTACGAGCAGTACTTC. Using reference TRBV7-3 and TRBJ2-7 for the parts outside the CDR3, the full variable domain is GAGVSQTPSNKVTEKGKYVELRCDPISGHTALYWYRQSLGQGPEFLIYFQGTGAADDSGLPNDRFFAVRPEGSVSTLKIQRTERGDSAVYLCASSRISGLGSYEQYFGPGTRLTVT.

The chain combines TRBV28 with TRBJ1-2; D gene ambiguous. In germline, CDR1 is MDHEN, CDR2 SYDVKM. This CDR3 is 12 amino acids long. V was cut by 4 bases and J by 13 bases, with 16 bases left in between. CDR3: CASSSPRAACTF. CDR3 in DNA: TGTGCCAGCAGTTCCCCCCGGGCGGCATGCACCTTC.

The V gene is TRBV11-2, the J gene TRBJ2-7; D is unclear. The CDR3 is 14 amino acids. CDR1 and CDR2 (germline): SGHAT, FQNNGV. Trimming shortened V by 0 bases and J by 5 bases, and 11 bases separated the two germline ends. CDR3 nucleotides: TGTGCCAGCAGCTTAGATTTTAAGAGGAACGAGCAGTACTTC. Its translation: CASSLDFKRNEQYF.

The chain recombines TRBV7-8 with TRBJ2-3; TRBD2 aligns across 7 bases. The CDR3 has 16 amino acids. Germline assignment: CDR1 SGHVS and CDR2 FQNEAQ. Trimming cost V 5 bases and J 3 bases; bases outside gene matches: 11. The CDR3 DNA reads TGTGCCAGCAGCAAGCGGGCCCGGGGGGAGACAGATACGCAGTATTTT. This encodes CASSKRARGETDTQYF.